These 7 T cell receptor beta chains were all obtained from the same sample, sequenced in a study of graft-versus-host responses after intestinal transplantation. These TCRs' antigens remain unknown. Method: immunoSEQ multiplex PCR; TCRdb's copy keeps in-frame clones and lacks some. This sample yields about 36,000 clones, of which 94% are seen a single time; 0.2% to 0.25% belongs to the top ten. This specimen consisted of unstimulated CD4+ T cells sorted from spleen or lymph node cells, obtained before transplant. The source is a human donor who was the organ donor for an intestinal transplant.

V usage is TRBV30 and J usage is TRBJ1-6; D remains ambiguous. CDR1 and CDR2 (germline): GTSNPN, SVGIG (reference sequence). Trimming shortened V by 4 bases and J by 0 bases, and 10 bases separated the two germline ends. CDR3 length: 15 amino acids. This CDR3 is CAWTGGNSYNSPLHF. The CDR3 DNA is TGTGCCTGGACCGGCGGAAACTCCTATAATTCACCCCTCCACTTT.

This clone came up once. The chain couples TRBV27 to TRBJ2-2; TRBD2 aligns across 14 bases. With 5 bases clipped from V and 3 bases from J, the junction kept 2 bases outside the gene matches. The CDR3 spans 16 residues. Germline assignment: CDR1 MNHEY and CDR2 SMNVEV (reference sequence). CDR3 in DNA: TGTGCCAGCAGTAGGGGACTAGCGGGGGACACCGGGGAGCTGTTTTTT. Translation: CASSRGLAGDTGELFF.

The genes are TRBV5-1 and TRBJ1-3, with D tentatively TRBD1 (5 bases). CDR1 and CDR2 from the germline V gene are SGHRS and YFSETQ. Trimming removed 4 bases from V and 0 bases from J, with 17 bases in between. The CDR3 sequence is 17 residues long. The CDR3 bases are TGCGCCAGCAGCCCCACCCCGGGACTAAACTCTGGAAACACCATATATTTT. It yields the protein CASSPTPGLNSGNTIYF.

The chain is built from TRBV7-2 and TRBJ2-5, with D unresolved. There are 13 residues in the CDR3. Germline values: CDR1 SGHTA, CDR2 FQGNSA. Trimming took off 1 base at V and 5 bases at J, with 8 bases between the two ends. CDR3 sequence: CASSLGTEETQYF. As DNA, the CDR3 is TGTGCCAGCAGCTTAGGGACGGAGGAGACCCAGTACTTC.

The gene calls are TRBV18 and TRBJ1-5; 7 nucleotides match TRBD1. With V trimmed by 2 bases and J by 2 bases, 0 bases remained unmatched. CDR1 KGHSH and CDR2 LQKENI come from the germline V gene. This CDR3 is 14 amino acids long. In DNA, the CDR3 is TGTGCCAGCTCACCAACAGGGGGCAATCAGCCCCAGCATTTT. This gives the protein CASSPTGGNQPQHF.

V gene TRBV9 combines with J gene TRBJ1-2; D gene ambiguous. This CDR3 is built from 13 residues. V was pared by 2 bases and J by 4 bases, with 9 bases between. Germline V gene sequence: CDR1 SGDLS, CDR2 YYNGEE. This CDR3 is CASSVPALYGYTF. Here the CDR3 DNA reads TGTGCCAGCAGCGTTCCAGCCCTCTATGGCTACACCTTC.

CDR3 residues: CASFTQPASAGELFF. For the CDR3, the DNA is TGCGCCAGCTTCACCCAGCCTGCTAGCGCCGGGGAGCTGTTTTTT. The V and J genes are TRBV5-1 and TRBJ2-2, with a possible D match to TRBD2 (6 bases). V gave up 7 bases and J gave up 6 bases, with 19 bases separating them. The CDR3 sequence is 15 residues long. Per germline, CDR1 SGHRS and CDR2 YFSETQ.